This record looks at one TCR beta chain sequence and its context. The sample belongs to a study of T cell changes during pregnancy in multiple sclerosis. V shed 5 bases, J shed 4 bases, and the junction held 7 bases outside the gene matches. This CDR3 is 15 amino acids long. Germline V lookup: CDR1 MNHEY, CDR2 SMNVEV (reference sequence). Libraries were prepared by immunoSEQ multiplex PCR; TCRdb keeps only in-frame clonotypes and omits some of them. The table includes 30,000 to 45,000 clones, 70% to 90% detected once. This chain links TRBV27 with TRBJ2-1; 8 positions agree with TRBD1. This specimen was CD4+ T cells from peripheral blood mononuclear cells, taken in the first trimester of pregnancy. The TCR originated in a female donor with multiple sclerosis, enrolled in a pregnancy study. The CDR3 protein is CASSGSRDRYNEQFF. The CDR3 coding sequence is TGTGCCAGCAGTGGATCCCGGGACAGGTACAATGAGCAGTTCTTC.